Each of the 9 T cell receptor beta chains below was sequenced from the same sample in a study of cytomegalovirus exposure and HLA in healthy donors. 60 Vbeta and 13 Jbeta primers were used in PCR. TCRdb's table, derived via immunoSEQ multiplex PCR, lists solely in-frame clones and lacks some. The table includes 150,000 to 180,000 clones, approximately 74% detected once. The material sequenced was PBMCs. These receptors came from a man younger than 30 in good health and CMV-seronegative.

The rearrangement uses TRBV14 and TRBJ2-7; no clear D. The CDR3 runs 14 residues. The germline CDR1 and CDR2 sequences are SGHDN and FVKESK. Trimming stripped 0 bases from V and 6 bases from J, with 12 bases between. The CDR3 DNA follows: TGTGCCAGCAGCCAAGAGCACTCGAGTTCCGAGCAGTACTTC. Translation gives CASSQEHSSSEQYF.

The chain carries TRBV28 and TRBJ2-4; maybe TRBD2 (5 bases). V shed 3 bases and J shed 6 bases, with 21 bases lying between them. Germline V CDR1 and CDR2: MDHEN, SYDVKM. The CDR3 loop spans 17 amino acids. CDR3 sequence reads: CASSFVLGEVLTNIQYF. The CDR3, as DNA: TGTGCCAGCAGTTTTGTACTGGGAGAGGTGCTAACAAACATTCAGTACTTC.

The V call is TRBV4-1, the J call TRBJ2-3; 9 bases fit TRBD2. The germline CDR1 and CDR2 sequences are MGHRA and YSYEKL. The CDR3 contains 15 residues. J lost 5 bases, V lost 4 bases, and 7 bases had no gene match. The CDR3 reads CASSRIAGEGDTQYF. CDR3 bases: TGCGCCAGCAGCCGAATAGCGGGGGAGGGAGATACGCAGTATTTT.

V usage is TRBV7-3 and J usage is TRBJ2-7; 8 bases agree with TRBD2. The V gene end was trimmed by 3 bases and the J gene end by 8 bases; junction bases not matched to a gene: 9. Germline CDR1 and CDR2: SGHTA and FQGTGA. The CDR3 covers 14 residues. The CDR3 coding sequence is TGTGCCAGCAGCTTGGCCGGGGGGGGTTATAAGCAGTACTTC. This translates into CASSLAGGGYKQYF.

The chain recombines TRBV20-1 with TRBJ2-1; 9 bases map to TRBD1. Germline lookup yields CDR1 DFQATT and CDR2 SNEGSKA (reference sequence). This CDR3 has 11 residues. Trimming at V came to 6 bases and at J to 15 bases, leaving 9 bases not matched to a gene. The CDR3 region has the DNA TGCAGTGCACCGAAACAGGGGGCGAGGTTCTTC. This translates into CSAPKQGARFF.

The genes are TRBV7-9 and TRBJ2-1; TRBD1 is a possible D gene (6 bases). V was cut by 5 bases and J by 10 bases, with 12 bases left in between. This CDR3 region has 12 residues. The germline gives CDR1 SEHNR, CDR2 FQNEAQ (reference sequence). In nucleotides, the CDR3 is TGTGCCAGCAGCCGGGACAATCAGGAGCAGTTCTTC. Translated: CASSRDNQEQFF. Drawing the rest from reference TRBV7-9 and TRBJ2-1, the complete variable domain is DTGVSQNPRHKITKRGQNVTFRCDPISEHNRLYWYRQTLGQGPEFLTYFQNEAQLEKSRLLSDRFSAERPKGSFSTLEIQRTEQGDSAMYLCASSRDNQEQFFGPGTRLTVL.

This clone has a handful of counts. This chain connects TRBV7-9 to TRBJ1-1, with D uncertain. The germline V and J ends were trimmed by 1 base and 2 bases, with 5 bases remaining between them. The CDR3 is 13 amino acids. The germline gives CDR1 SEHNR, CDR2 FQNEAQ (reference sequence). The CDR3 DNA sequence: TGTGCCAGCAGCTTAGACAGCAACACTGAAGCTTTCTTT. Translated, it gives CASSLDSNTEAFF.

This clone came up once. The rearrangement links TRBV25-1 to TRBJ2-5; D ambiguous. The J call is doubtful: the DNA matches TRBJ2-7 better. Germline V CDR1 and CDR2: MGHDK, SYGVNS. The CDR3 spans 12 residues. CDR3 loop: CASSNTYYEQYF. As DNA, the CDR3 is TGTGCCAGCAGTAACACTTACTACGAGCAGTACTTC.

V usage is TRBV4-1 and J usage is TRBJ2-7; the D gene is possibly TRBD2 (5 bases). V was trimmed by 1 base and J by 5 bases, leaving 12 bases between them. Looked up from germline, CDR1 is MGHRA and CDR2 is YSYEKL. This CDR3 comprises 14 residues. CDR3 protein: CASSQGYGVDEQYF. In DNA, the CDR3 is TGCGCCAGCAGCCAAGGGTACGGGGTGGACGAGCAGTACTTC.